This TCR beta chain was documented in a study of molecular identifiers for immune sequencing clone quantification. The trim removed 2 bases at V and 1 base at J, leaving 3 bases unmatched. Germline CDR1 is DFQATT and CDR2 is SNEGSKA (reference sequence). The CDR3 totals 14 residues. The table lists this clonotype with a few counts. Its antigen remains unknown. Overall study results and limits: A single cell's spiked Jurkat TCR RNA was reportedly detectable among roughly 1 million naive cells. Molecules of identical TCR sharing a barcode could underestimate highly expanded clone sizes. Clones above 20 RNA copies contained over 98% of effector molecules but under 1% of naive ones.

Preparation of the bulk TCR libraries relied on previously described methods and listed TCR primers. TCRdb reprocessed the PCR reads with MiXCR, giving one entry per CDR3 protein. This repertoire shows around 470,000 distinct CDR3 sequences, about 25% found once; its top ten account for around 0.78%. The sequencing sample was made of naive CD8+ T cells from blood, with Jurkat cell RNA spiked in. This sample's subset: FACS-sorted CD8+CD4-CCR7+CD45RA+ naive T cells. The TCR originated in a human donor in good health. Some libraries in this study had Jurkat cell RNA spiked in. The V and J genes are TRBV20-1 and TRBJ2-7, with TRBD1 identical over 9 bases. CDR3 nucleotide sequence: TGCAGTGCTAGAACCGGGACAGGGTCCTACGAGCAGTACTTC. This translates into CSARTGTGSYEQYF.